Given below is one TCR beta chain in context. Its antigen remains unidentified. These data originate in a study of blood T cells in healthy people across ages. Researchers collected ten milliliters of peripheral blood from every single donor. Study observations and caveats: Comparison with aged donors showed that long-lived donors had more naive CD4+ cells and higher diversity.

A second PCR, run for roughly 7 to 11 cycles, used a sample-barcoded 5' primer plus a J-beta primer mix. Each cDNA molecule carried a tag from a template-switch adaptor that contained 12 random nucleotides. Every sample produced at least 2.5 million CDR3-containing paired-end reads. One entry per CDR3 protein, called by TCRdb with MiXCR from the 5' RACE reads. The sample carries more than 650,000 distinct CDR3 sequences, 22% recorded once. The TCR comes from a man between 65 and 85 years old in good health. The sequenced sample was blood.

The CDR3, as DNA: TGTGCCAGCAGCACAGGGGGAGAGAACTATGGCTACACCTTC. Its protein is CASSTGGENYGYTF. V gene TRBV12-3 or TRBV12-4 combines with J gene TRBJ1-2; 8 bases are shared with TRBD1. This CDR3 is 14 amino acids long. Trimming took 6 bases from V and 2 from J; bases not matched to a gene: 5.